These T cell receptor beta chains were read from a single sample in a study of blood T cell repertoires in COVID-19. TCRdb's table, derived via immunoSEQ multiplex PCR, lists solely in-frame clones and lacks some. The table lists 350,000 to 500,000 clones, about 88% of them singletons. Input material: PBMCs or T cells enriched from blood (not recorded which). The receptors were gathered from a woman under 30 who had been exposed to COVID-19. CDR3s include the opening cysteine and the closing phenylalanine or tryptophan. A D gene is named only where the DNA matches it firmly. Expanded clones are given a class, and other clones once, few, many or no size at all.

CDR3: CASSKREAVGQGEYEQYF
DNA: TGTGCCAGCAGCAAGAGGGAGGCTGTAGGACAGGGGGAGTACGAGCAGTACTTC
size: .
D: TRBD1
V: TRBV4-2
J: TRBJ2-7

CDR3: CATSRDPGGQPDTQYF
DNA: TGTGCCACCAGCAGAGATCCGGGGGGCCAGCCAGATACGCAGTATTTT
size: .
D: .
V: TRBV15
J: TRBJ2-3

CDR3: CASSLELATNEQFF
DNA: TGTGCCAGCAGCTTAGAACTAGCGACCAATGAGCAGTTCTTC
size: once
D: TRBD2
V: TRBV7-2
J: TRBJ2-1

CDR3: CASSPGTAKGLYTQYF
DNA: TGTGCCAGCTCACCCGGGACAGCCAAGGGGTTGTATACCCAGTACTTC
size: .
D: TRBD1
V: TRBV18
J: TRBJ2-5

CDR3: CASRGTGRKNEQYF
DNA: TGTGCCAGCAGAGGGACAGGGCGGAAAAACGAGCAGTACTTC
size: .
D: TRBD1
V: TRBV6-5
J: TRBJ2-7

CDR3: CASLKGGNQPQHF
DNA: TGTGCCAGCCTAAAAGGGGGCAATCAGCCCCAGCATTTT
size: .
D: .
V: TRBV6-6
J: TRBJ1-5

CDR3: CASSFDRLYEQYF
DNA: TGCGCCAGCAGCTTTGACAGACTCTACGAGCAGTACTTC
size: .
D: .
V: TRBV5-1
J: TRBJ2-7

CDR3: CAISQSGSGFEQYF
DNA: TGTGCCATCAGTCAGAGCGGGAGTGGGTTCGAGCAGTACTTC
size: once
D: TRBD2
V: TRBV10-3
J: TRBJ2-7

CDR3: CASSPGQGNTGELFF
DNA: TGTGCCAGCAGCCCAGGACAGGGGAACACCGGGGAGCTGTTTTTT
size: .
D: TRBD1
V: TRBV7-9
J: TRBJ2-2

CDR3: CASSSYRDQPQHF
DNA: TGTGCCAGCAGCTCGTACAGGGATCAGCCCCAGCATTTT
size: .
D: .
V: TRBV5-6
J: TRBJ1-5

CDR3: CASSEAGTGGFEQFF
DNA: TGTGCCAGCAGTGAAGCCGGGACAGGGGGCTTTGAGCAGTTCTTC
size: .
D: TRBD1
V: TRBV2
J: TRBJ2-1

CDR3: CATPLRELSTDTQYF
DNA: TGCGCCACCCCGTTGAGAGAGTTAAGCACAGATACGCAGTATTTT
size: .
D: .
V: TRBV5-1
J: TRBJ2-3

CDR3: CASSSGTSGRALPGELFF
DNA: TGTGCCAGCAGCTCCGGGACTAGCGGGAGGGCCTTGCCTGGGGAGCTGTTTTTT
size: .
D: TRBD2
V: TRBV28
J: TRBJ2-2

CDR3: CASSLLNEQFF
DNA: TGTGCCAGCAGCTTACTAAATGAGCAGTTCTTC
size: .
D: .
V: TRBV7-6
J: TRBJ2-1

CDR3: CASSSNTKLFF
DNA: TGTGCCAGCAGTTCAAACACAAAACTGTTTTTT
size: .
D: .
V: TRBV28
J: TRBJ1-4

CDR3: CASSFRDRGNQPQHF
DNA: TGTGCCAGCAGTTTCCGGGACAGGGGAAATCAGCCCCAGCATTTT
size: .
D: TRBD1
V: TRBV28
J: TRBJ1-5

CDR3: CASSRSAGGLGNTEAFF
DNA: TGTGCCAGCAGCCGGTCGGCAGGGGGCTTGGGGAACACTGAAGCTTTCTTT
size: .
D: TRBD1
V: TRBV5-5
J: TRBJ1-1

CDR3: CATSGGGVYNNEQFF
DNA: TGTGCCACCAGTGGAGGAGGGGTATATAACAATGAGCAGTTCTTC
size: few
D: .
V: TRBV24-1
J: TRBJ2-1

CDR3: CASSQDRRGRYTEAFF
DNA: TGCGCCAGCAGCCAAGACCGACGAGGGAGGTACACTGAAGCTTTCTTT
size: .
D: .
V: TRBV4-1
J: TRBJ1-1

CDR3: CASSRTLNYGYTF
DNA: TGTGCCAGCAGCCGGACACTTAACTATGGCTACACCTTC
size: .
D: .
V: TRBV5-8
J: TRBJ1-2

CDR3: CSGLRETQYF
DNA: TGCAGCGGACTACGGGAGACCCAGTACTTC
size: .
D: .
V: TRBV29-1
J: TRBJ2-5

CDR3: CASSPTSGGPYNEQFF
DNA: TGTGCCAGCAGTCCGACTAGCGGGGGGCCCTACAATGAGCAGTTCTTC
size: .
D: TRBD2
V: TRBV27
J: TRBJ2-1

CDR3: CASSPGQGGYSNQPQHF
DNA: TGTGCCAGCAGTCCGGGACAGGGGGGTTATAGCAATCAGCCCCAGCATTTT
size: .
D: TRBD1
V: TRBV28
J: TRBJ1-5

CDR3: CASSEGLAGALTHDDWPSGQYF
DNA: TGTGCCAGCAGCGAGGGACTAGCGGGGGCCCTCACTCACGACGATTGGCCGTCGGGGCAGTACTTC
size: .
D: TRBD2
V: TRBV9
J: TRBJ2-7

CDR3: CASSDGRKSYNEQFF
DNA: TGTGCCAGCAGTGACGGGAGGAAATCCTACAATGAGCAGTTCTTC
size: .
D: TRBD2
V: TRBV2
J: TRBJ2-1

CDR3: CAWSVGLGLNTEAFF
DNA: TGTGCCTGGAGTGTAGGTCTGGGGCTGAACACTGAAGCTTTCTTT
size: .
D: .
V: TRBV30
J: TRBJ1-1

CDR3: CASTLPPPLAAGNEQFF
DNA: TGTGCCAGCACCCTACCCCCCCCTCTAGCGGCTGGCAATGAGCAGTTCTTC
size: few
D: TRBD2
V: TRBV7-9
J: TRBJ2-1

CDR3: CASSQDNGPPEWPQHF
DNA: TGTGCCAGCAGCCAAGATAACGGCCCGCCGGAGTGGCCCCAGCATTTT
size: few
D: .
V: TRBV4-2
J: TRBJ1-5

CDR3: CASRIYPVGQGMFF
DNA: TGTGCCAGCAGAATATATCCGGTGGGACAGGGTATGTTCTTC
size: .
D: TRBD1
V: TRBV6-5
J: TRBJ2-1

CDR3: CASRDRGPGLAGGRIYEQYF
DNA: TGTGCCAGCAGGGATAGGGGGCCGGGACTAGCGGGAGGGAGAATCTACGAGCAGTACTTC
size: .
D: TRBD2
V: TRBV2
J: TRBJ2-7

CDR3: CASSNRGPEAFF
DNA: TGTGCCAGCAGTAACAGGGGACCTGAAGCTTTCTTT
size: .
D: TRBD1
V: TRBV3-1/TRBV3-2
J: TRBJ1-1

CDR3: CASSLGSGDAGELFF
DNA: TGCGCCAGCAGCTTGGGGTCAGGGGATGCCGGGGAGCTGTTTTTT
size: .
D: .
V: TRBV5-1
J: TRBJ2-2

CDR3: CASSMGLSTEAFF
DNA: TGTGCCAGTAGTATGGGACTTAGCACTGAAGCTTTCTTT
size: .
D: .
V: TRBV19
J: TRBJ1-1

CDR3: CASSRQGNQPQHF
DNA: TGTGCCAGCAGTCGACAGGGGAATCAGCCCCAGCATTTT
size: .
D: TRBD1
V: TRBV28
J: TRBJ1-5

CDR3: CASSLILGALSSGANVLTF
DNA: TGTGCCAGCAGTTTAATTTTGGGGGCGCTGTCATCTGGGGCCAACGTCCTGACTTTC
size: .
D: .
V: TRBV28
J: TRBJ2-6

CDR3: CASGPSIDRGPMNTEAFF
DNA: TGTGCCAGCGGCCCATCCATTGACAGGGGGCCGATGAACACTGAAGCTTTCTTT
size: .
D: TRBD1
V: TRBV28
J: TRBJ1-1

CDR3: CASSADGAWNTGELFF
DNA: TGTGCCAGCAGTGCCGACGGAGCATGGAACACCGGGGAGCTGTTTTTT
size: .
D: .
V: TRBV6-1
J: TRBJ2-2

CDR3: CATSPQGDRVGTEAFF
DNA: TGTGCCACCAGCCCCCAAGGGGACAGGGTAGGCACTGAAGCTTTCTTT
size: .
D: TRBD1
V: TRBV15
J: TRBJ1-1

CDR3: CASSLDGQGWVAGGIKQFF
DNA: TGTGCCAGCAGTTTGGATGGTCAGGGTTGGGTAGCGGGAGGGATCAAGCAGTTCTTC
size: few
D: TRBD2
V: TRBV27
J: TRBJ2-1

CDR3: CASSPGFDRAFMNTEAFF
DNA: TGTGCCAGCTCACCAGGGTTTGACAGGGCATTCATGAACACTGAAGCTTTCTTT
size: .
D: TRBD1
V: TRBV18
J: TRBJ1-1

CDR3: CASRRDRGYYGYTF
DNA: TGTGCCAGTCGCAGGGACAGGGGATACTATGGCTACACCTTC
size: .
D: TRBD1
V: TRBV19
J: TRBJ1-2

CDR3: CASSPLGRPPNLSGNTIYF
DNA: TGTGCCAGCTCACCACTCGGCAGGCCTCCTAATCTCTCTGGAAACACCATATATTTT
size: .
D: .
V: TRBV18
J: TRBJ1-3